The 8 T cell receptor beta chains presented below share a single source sample, sequenced in a study of blood T cell repertoires in COVID-19. Clones were read by immunoSEQ multiplex PCR, and TCRdb kept only the in-frame ones, dropping some. This table holds about 58,000 clones, 90% found once. Sequencing was carried out using peripheral blood. The receptors derive from a man between 60 and 75 years old with active COVID-19.

This chain connects TRBV6-4 to TRBJ2-2; D remains unclear. Germline lookup yields CDR1 MRHNA and CDR2 SNTAGT. The CDR3 loop spans 13 amino acids. Trimming cost V 4 bases and J 1 base, with 4 bases left between them. The chain's CDR3 is CASSAQNTGELFF. The CDR3, as DNA: TGTGCCAGCAGTGCACAGAACACCGGGGAGCTGTTTTTT.

J is TRBJ2-3 and V is TRBV2; D gene unclear. Germline CDR1 reads SNHLY; CDR2 reads FYNNEI. The CDR3 totals 14 residues. V lost 3 bases and J lost 0, with 7 bases in between. The CDR3 DNA is TGTGCCAGCAGTGAGGCCACCAGCACAGATACGCAGTATTTT. It encodes CASSEATSTDTQYF.

Points on this clone: The junction does not match germline at one end; this may be a read error. The chain uses TRBV14 and TRBJ1-4; D remains unclear. There are 13 residues in the CDR3. Germline CDR1 is SGHDN and CDR2 is FVKESK. The DNA for the CDR3 is TGTGCCAGGAGCCAGAAAAACAGTGAAAAACTGTTTTTT. As protein: CARSQKNSEKLFF.

V gene TRBV12-3 or TRBV12-4 combines with J gene TRBJ1-3; D unresolved. Between the trimmed V and J ends, which lost 5 bases and 3 bases, there was a span of 5 bases. The CDR3 contains 12 residues. The CDR3 spells CASSAYGNTIYF. The CDR3 bases are TGTGCCAGCAGTGCCTATGGAAACACCATATATTTT.

V gene TRBV2 combines with J gene TRBJ2-5, with 7 bases aligning to TRBD2. The germline gives CDR1 SNHLY, CDR2 FYNNEI. V gave up 3 bases and J gave up 9 bases; unmatched junction bases: 10. The CDR3 runs to 14 residues. The CDR3 sequence is CASSEGLAAKSQYF. The CDR3 coding sequence is TGTGCCAGCAGTGAGGGCCTAGCGGCTAAGTCCCAGTACTTC.

V usage is TRBV19 and J usage is TRBJ2-2; TRBD1 matches 7 bases. Germline V gives CDR1 LNHDA, CDR2 SQIVND (reference sequence). The CDR3 runs 16 residues. Unmatched junction bases numbered 10, after V lost 5 bases and J lost 4 bases. The CDR3 here is CASSLSSGTVTGELFF. The CDR3, as DNA: TGTGCCAGTAGTCTAAGTTCCGGGACAGTCACCGGGGAGCTGTTTTTT.

The rearrangement links TRBV6-6 to TRBJ2-7, with 10 bases matching TRBD2. The V gene end was trimmed by 5 bases and the J gene end by 4 bases; junction bases not matched to a gene: 5. The germline V gene has CDR1 MNHNY and CDR2 SVGAGI (reference sequence). The CDR3 loop spans 14 amino acids. This CDR3 is CASSTSGERYEQYF. The CDR3 DNA reads TGTGCCAGCAGTACTAGCGGGGAACGTTACGAGCAGTACTTC.

The chain employs TRBV5-8 and TRBJ2-1, with 9 bases that match TRBD1. The length of the CDR3 is 16 residues. From germline, CDR1 is SGHTS and CDR2 YDEGEE. V shed 5 bases and J 7 bases; nucleotides not matched to a gene: 13. CDR3 amino acids: CASSSGTGISGNEQFF. In nucleotides, the CDR3 is TGTGCCAGCAGTTCCGGGACAGGGATCTCTGGGAATGAGCAGTTCTTC. Full variable domain (outside the CDR3, taken from reference TRBV5-8 and TRBJ2-1): EAGVTQSPTHLIKTRGQQATLRCSPISGHTSVYWYQQALGLGLQFLLWYDEGEERNRGNFPPRFSGRQFPNYSSELNVNALELEDSALYLCASSSGTGISGNEQFFGPGTRLTVL.